Sequencing of this T cell receptor (beta chain) was carried out in a study of tumor-infiltrating lymphocytes in localized non-small cell lung cancer. This clone came up once. The antigen remains undetermined. Germline V gene sequence: CDR1 ENHRY, CDR2 SYGVKD. V trimming: 2 bases; J trimming: 5 bases; junction bases outside the gene matches: 5. The CDR3 covers 14 residues. Study findings and constraints: TCR sequencing covered a subset of patients with enough tissue.

TCRdb's table, derived via immunoSEQ multiplex PCR, lists solely in-frame clones and lacks some. The sample includes 25,000 or so clones, just under 70% of them seen just once. V gene TRBV10-3 combines with J gene TRBJ2-7; TRBD2 aligns across 8 bases. This clonotype originated in a human donor with non-small cell lung cancer. Specimen: lung tumor tissue. The CDR3 DNA reads TGTGCCATCAGTGAGAAGCGGGAGTCGAACGAGCAGTACTTC. Translating gives CAISEKRESNEQYF.